Each of the 2 T cell receptor beta chains below was sequenced from the same sample in a study of blood T cell repertoires in COVID-19. Assay: immunoSEQ multiplex PCR; the TCRdb copy retains only in-frame clones and omits some. The sample lists 95,000 or so clones; 70% to 90% were seen once. Sample: peripheral blood. The receptors here all came from a human donor in a cohort sampled during active COVID-19.

In this sample, this clone turned up once. This rearrangement joins TRBV6-2 or TRBV6-3 to TRBJ2-7; tentative D call: TRBD1 (5 bases). V was trimmed by 0 bases and J by 0 bases, leaving 9 bases between them. CDR1 MNHEY and CDR2 SVGEGT come from the germline V gene. CDR3 length: 15 amino acids. The DNA for the CDR3 is TGTGCCAGCAGTTACTCGACGCAGGGCTCCTACGAGCAGTACTTC. Protein product: CASSYSTQGSYEQYF.

The chain carries TRBV28 and TRBJ1-5, with a weak D call TRBD1 (6 bases). V gave up 10 bases and J gave up 7 bases, with 14 bases separating them. The CDR3 totals 12 residues. Germline CDR1 is MDHEN and CDR2 is SYDVKM. The CDR3 DNA reads TGTGCCACCGAACAGGGAGAGCAGCCCCAGCATTTT. This sequence encodes CATEQGEQPQHF.